The 5 T cell receptor beta chains below come from one sample, sequenced in a study of shared clonotypes between healthy human individuals. Here immunoSEQ multiplex PCR was the method, and the copy in TCRdb shows in-frame clones only, minus some. The sample consists of 2 million to 2.5 million clones, approximately 90% of them appearing once. Material: naive CD4+ T cells from PBMCs. Specified subset: CD45RA+ positively selected. These receptor sequences come from a man aged 18 to 29 in good health. Some clones in this sample may be carry-over from other donors' samples.

With respect to this clone: At one end, the junction sequence differs from germline, possibly due to a read error. This sequence joins TRBV2 and TRBJ2-2; TRBD1 matches 9 bases. The CDR3 extends over 22 amino acids. CDR1 is SNHLY and CDR2 is FYNNEI in the germline V gene. CDR3 DNA sequence: TGTGCCAGCAGTGAAGCAGCTATGCTAAATCGAGTCGGGACAGGGAACGCCGGGGAGCTGTTTTTT. Translation gives CASSEAAMLNRVGTGNAGELFF.

A remark on this clone: This could be a read error, since a much larger clone is one nucleotide away. The J gene is TRBJ2-5, the V gene TRBV11-2; no definite D call. Per the germline V gene, CDR1 is SGHAT and CDR2 is FQNNGV. CDR3 length: 11 residues. The CDR3 sequence is CASSSQVTQYF. The DNA of the CDR3 is TGTGCCAGCAGCTCCCAAGTGACCCAGTACTTC.

The J gene is TRBJ2-2, the V gene TRBV7-3, with D perhaps matching TRBD1 (6 bases). Deletions cut 7 bases from V and 4 bases from J, with 13 bases between. CDR1 is SGHTA and CDR2 is FQGTGA in the germline V gene. The CDR3 loop spans 14 amino acids. The CDR3 coding sequence is TGTGCCAGCAACCCGACAGGTAGCACCGGGGAGCTGTTTTTT. Its translation is CASNPTGSTGELFF.

V gene TRBV27 combines with J gene TRBJ1-2; D is perhaps TRBD1 (6 bases). V gave up 5 bases and J gave up 4 bases, with 14 bases separating them. Per germline, CDR1 MNHEY and CDR2 SMNVEV (reference sequence). CDR3 length equals 14 residues. The chain's CDR3 is CASSPDRIVYGYTF. DNA for the CDR3: TGTGCCAGCAGTCCAGACAGGATCGTCTATGGCTACACCTTC.

This sequence joins TRBV7-9 and TRBJ1-1, with D hard to call. V was trimmed by 6 bases and J by 3 bases, leaving 11 bases between them. The CDR3 runs to 13 residues. Germline V lookup: CDR1 SEHNR, CDR2 FQNEAQ (reference sequence). CDR3: CASSIYEDTEAFF. Here the CDR3 DNA reads TGTGCCAGCAGTATTTATGAGGACACTGAAGCTTTCTTT.